This TCR beta chain comes out of a study of cytotoxic CD8 clonotypes in ibrutinib-treated CLL. The study, taken as a whole, reports: Clonality was higher at baseline than in age-matched healthy donors and tracked circulating CD8+ T-cell counts.

Of note for this clone: Its specificity is unknown.

The CDR3 extends over 11 amino acids. V lost 5 bases and J 4 bases, leaving 5 bases between the germline ends. In germline, CDR1 is MNHNS, CDR2 SASEGT. TCRdb's copy holds only in-frame clones and misses some; the assay was immunoSEQ multiplex PCR. Of some 120,000 clones in the sample, around four fifths were seen once. The sample was PBMCs, taken after 24 months of ibrutinib treatment. This TCR came from a human donor with chronic lymphocytic leukemia. V usage is TRBV6-1 and J usage is TRBJ1-1; D remains ambiguous. The CDR3 nucleotides read TGTGCCAGCAGTTCGGGCACTGAAGCTTTCTTT. As protein: CASSSGTEAFF.